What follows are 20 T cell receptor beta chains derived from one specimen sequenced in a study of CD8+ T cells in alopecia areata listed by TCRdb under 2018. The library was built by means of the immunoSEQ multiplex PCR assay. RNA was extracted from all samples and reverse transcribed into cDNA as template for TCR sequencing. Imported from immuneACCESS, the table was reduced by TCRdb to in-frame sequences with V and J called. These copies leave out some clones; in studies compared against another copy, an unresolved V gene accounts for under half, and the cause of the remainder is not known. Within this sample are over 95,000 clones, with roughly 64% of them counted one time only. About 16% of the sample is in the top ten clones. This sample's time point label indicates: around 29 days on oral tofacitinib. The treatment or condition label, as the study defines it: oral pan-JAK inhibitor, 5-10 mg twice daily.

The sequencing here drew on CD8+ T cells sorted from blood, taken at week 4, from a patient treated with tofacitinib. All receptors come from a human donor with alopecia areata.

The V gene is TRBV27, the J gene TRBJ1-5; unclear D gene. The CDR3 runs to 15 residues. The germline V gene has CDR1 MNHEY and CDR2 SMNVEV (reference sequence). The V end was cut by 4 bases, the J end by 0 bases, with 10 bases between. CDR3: CASSSSSFSNQPQHF. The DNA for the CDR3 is TGTGCCAGCAGTTCGAGTAGCTTTAGCAATCAGCCCCAGCATTTT.

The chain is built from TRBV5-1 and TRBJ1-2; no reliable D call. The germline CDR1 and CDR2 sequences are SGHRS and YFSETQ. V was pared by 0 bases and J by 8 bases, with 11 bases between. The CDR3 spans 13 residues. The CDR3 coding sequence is TGCGCCAGCAGCTTGGGGTCCATTGAGGGCTACACCTTC. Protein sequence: CASSLGSIEGYTF. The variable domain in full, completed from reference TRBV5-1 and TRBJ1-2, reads KAGVTQTPRYLIKTRGQQVTLSCSPISGHRSVSWYQQTPGQGLQFLFEYFSETQRNKGNFPGRFSGRQFSNSRSEMNVSTLELGDSALYLCASSLGSIEGYTFGSGTRLTVV.

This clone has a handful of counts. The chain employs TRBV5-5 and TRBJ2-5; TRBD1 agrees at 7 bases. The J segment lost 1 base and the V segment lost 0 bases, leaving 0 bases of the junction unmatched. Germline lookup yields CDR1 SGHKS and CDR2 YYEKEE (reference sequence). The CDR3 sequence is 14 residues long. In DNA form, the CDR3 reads TGTGCCAGCAGCTTGGGACAGGGCCAAGAGACCCAGTACTTC. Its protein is CASSLGQGQETQYF.

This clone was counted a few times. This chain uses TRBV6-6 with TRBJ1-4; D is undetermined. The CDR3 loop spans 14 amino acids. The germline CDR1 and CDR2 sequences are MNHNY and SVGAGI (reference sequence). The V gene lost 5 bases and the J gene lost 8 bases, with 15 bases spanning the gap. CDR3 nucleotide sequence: TGTGCCAGCAGTCCCACCTCAGTTGGGGAAAAACTGTTTTTT. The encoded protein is CASSPTSVGEKLFF.

The CDR3 protein is CASSVGASGTYEQYF. The CDR3 region has the DNA TGTGCCAGCAGCGTAGGGGCTAGCGGGACCTACGAGCAGTACTTC. The chain uses TRBV9 and TRBJ2-7, with TRBD2 identical over 9 bases. Trimming at V came to 0 bases and at J to 2 bases, leaving 3 bases not matched to a gene. Germline V gene lookup returns CDR1 SGDLS and CDR2 YYNGEE. The CDR3 extends over 15 amino acids.

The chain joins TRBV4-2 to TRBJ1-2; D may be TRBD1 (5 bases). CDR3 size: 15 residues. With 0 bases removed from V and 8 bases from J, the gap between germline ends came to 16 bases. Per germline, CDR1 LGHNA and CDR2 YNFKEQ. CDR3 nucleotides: TGTGCCAGCAGCCAAGAGGACGCAGGGAGTTTGGGCTACACCTTC. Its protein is CASSQEDAGSLGYTF.

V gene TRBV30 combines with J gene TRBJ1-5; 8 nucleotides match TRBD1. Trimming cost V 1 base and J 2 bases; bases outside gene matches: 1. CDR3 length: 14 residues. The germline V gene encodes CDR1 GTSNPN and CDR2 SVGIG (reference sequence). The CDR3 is CAWSGGQGNQPQHF. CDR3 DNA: TGTGCCTGGAGTGGGGGACAGGGCAATCAGCCCCAGCATTTT.

The CDR3 DNA reads TGTGCCAGTAAAGGGTGGGAGTTCACCGGGGAGCTGTTTTTT. It is translated as CASKGWEFTGELFF. The chain couples TRBV19 to TRBJ2-2, with D perhaps matching TRBD2 (5 bases). The CDR3 has 14 amino acids. Deletions cut 7 bases from V and 4 bases from J, with 13 bases between. CDR1 LNHDA and CDR2 SQIVND come from the germline V gene (reference sequence).

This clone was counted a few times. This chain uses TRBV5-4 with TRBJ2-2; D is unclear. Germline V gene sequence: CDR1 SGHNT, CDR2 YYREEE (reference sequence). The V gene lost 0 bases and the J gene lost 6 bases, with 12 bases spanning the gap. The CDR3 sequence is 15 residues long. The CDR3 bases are TGTGCCAGCAGCTTGGGGGTTAGATTTTCCGGGGAGCTGTTTTTT. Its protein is CASSLGVRFSGELFF. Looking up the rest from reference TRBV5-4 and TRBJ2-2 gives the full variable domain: ETGVTQSPTHLIKTRGQQVTLRCSSQSGHNTVSWYQQALGQGPQFIFQYYREEENGRGNFPPRFSGLQFPNYSSELNVNALELDDSALYLCASSLGVRFSGELFFGEGSRLTVL.

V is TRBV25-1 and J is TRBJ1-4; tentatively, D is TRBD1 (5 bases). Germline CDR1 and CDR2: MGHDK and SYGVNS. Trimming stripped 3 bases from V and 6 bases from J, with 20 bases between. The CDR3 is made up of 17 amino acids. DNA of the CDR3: TGTGCCAGCAGTGATAGTGGAGGGGCGTGGGGGGATGAAAAACTGTTTTTT. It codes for CASSDSGGAWGDEKLFF.

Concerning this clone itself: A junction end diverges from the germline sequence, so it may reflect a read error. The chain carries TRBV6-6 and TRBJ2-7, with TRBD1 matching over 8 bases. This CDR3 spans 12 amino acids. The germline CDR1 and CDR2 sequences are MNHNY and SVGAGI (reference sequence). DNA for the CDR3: TGCGCATCCGGACAGGGCATCTACGAGCAGTACTTC. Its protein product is CASGQGIYEQYF.

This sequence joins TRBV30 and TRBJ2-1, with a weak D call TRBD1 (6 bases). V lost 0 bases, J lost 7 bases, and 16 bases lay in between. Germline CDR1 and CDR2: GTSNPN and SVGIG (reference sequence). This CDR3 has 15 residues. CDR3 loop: CAWSVSVTGGNEQFF. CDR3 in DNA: TGTGCCTGGAGTGTATCCGTGACAGGCGGGAATGAGCAGTTCTTC.

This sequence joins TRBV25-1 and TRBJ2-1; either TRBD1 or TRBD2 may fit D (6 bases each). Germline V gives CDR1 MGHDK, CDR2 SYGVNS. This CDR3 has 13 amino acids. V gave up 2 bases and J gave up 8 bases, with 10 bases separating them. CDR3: CASSEVGGYEQFF. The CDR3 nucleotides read TGTGCCAGCAGTGAAGTCGGGGGCTATGAGCAGTTCTTC.

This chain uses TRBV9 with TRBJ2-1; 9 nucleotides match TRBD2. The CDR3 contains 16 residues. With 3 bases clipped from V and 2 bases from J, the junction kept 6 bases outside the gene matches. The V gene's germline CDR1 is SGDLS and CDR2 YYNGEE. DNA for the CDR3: TGTGCCAGCAGCGAGACTAGCGGCGAACCCTACAATGAGCAGTTCTTC. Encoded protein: CASSETSGEPYNEQFF.

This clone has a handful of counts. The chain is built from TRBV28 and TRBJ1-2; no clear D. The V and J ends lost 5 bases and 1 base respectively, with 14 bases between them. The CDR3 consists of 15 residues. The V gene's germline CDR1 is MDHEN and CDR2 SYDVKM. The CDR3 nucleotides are TGTGCCAGCAGTCCCCTCCAGCAGGATAACTATGGCTACACCTTC. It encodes CASSPLQQDNYGYTF.

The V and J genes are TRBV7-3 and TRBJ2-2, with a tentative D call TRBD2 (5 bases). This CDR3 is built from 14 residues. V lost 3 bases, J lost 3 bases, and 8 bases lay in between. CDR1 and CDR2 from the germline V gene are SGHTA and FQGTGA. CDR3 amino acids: CASSFEGYTGELFF. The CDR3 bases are TGTGCCAGCAGCTTCGAGGGTTACACCGGGGAGCTGTTTTTT.

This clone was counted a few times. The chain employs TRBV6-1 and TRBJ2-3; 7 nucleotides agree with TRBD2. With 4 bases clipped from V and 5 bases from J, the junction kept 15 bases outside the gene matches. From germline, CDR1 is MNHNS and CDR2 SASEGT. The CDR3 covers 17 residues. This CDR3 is CASSVTSLGYSGDTQYF. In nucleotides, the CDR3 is TGTGCCAGCAGTGTGACTAGCCTTGGGTACAGTGGAGATACGCAGTATTTT.

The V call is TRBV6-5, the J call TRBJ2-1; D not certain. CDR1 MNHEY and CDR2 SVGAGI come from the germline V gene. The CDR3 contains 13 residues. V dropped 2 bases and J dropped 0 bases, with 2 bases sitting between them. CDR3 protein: CASSYSSYNEQFF. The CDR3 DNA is TGTGCCAGCAGTTACAGCTCCTACAATGAGCAGTTCTTC.

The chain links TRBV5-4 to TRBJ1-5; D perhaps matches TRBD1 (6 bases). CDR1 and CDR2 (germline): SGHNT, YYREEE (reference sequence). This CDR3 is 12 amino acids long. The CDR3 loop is CAWRTGNQPQHF. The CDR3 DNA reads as TGTGCTTGGAGGACAGGCAATCAGCCCCAGCATTTT.

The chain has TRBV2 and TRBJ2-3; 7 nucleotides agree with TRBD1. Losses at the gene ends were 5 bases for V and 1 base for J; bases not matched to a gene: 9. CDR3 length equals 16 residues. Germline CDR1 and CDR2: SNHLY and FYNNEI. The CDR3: CASSPGTDRGTDTQYF. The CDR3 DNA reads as TGTGCCAGCAGTCCGGGGACAGACCGGGGCACAGATACGCAGTATTTT.